A single sample gave rise to the 2 T cell receptor beta chains below, sequenced in a study of cytomegalovirus exposure and HLA in healthy donors. PCR primers comprised 60 Vbeta and 13 Jbeta primers. The protocol was immunoSEQ multiplex PCR, while the TCRdb copy is restricted to in-frame clones and leaves out a portion. The repertoire holds about 83,000 clones, with roughly 79% as singletons. The sample comprised PBMCs. Receptors were obtained from a woman aged 25 to 39 in good health and CMV-seronegative.

This chain links TRBV6-5 with TRBJ2-1; possibly TRBD1 for D (5 bases). This CDR3 spans 11 amino acids. V lost 11 bases and J 9 bases, leaving 14 bases between the germline ends. CDR1 and CDR2 (germline): MNHEY, SVGAGI. The CDR3 reads CAVNGASEQFF. The DNA for the CDR3 is TGTGCCGTAAATGGGGCAAGTGAGCAGTTCTTC.

The table lists this clone with a few counts. The chain couples TRBV25-1 to TRBJ1-4; 8 bases match TRBD1. V was clipped by 4 bases and J by 7 bases; unmatched bases: 11. Per germline, CDR1 MGHDK and CDR2 SYGVNS. CDR3 length equals 16 residues. CDR3 nucleotides: TGTGCCAGCAGTGCCCCCGGACAGGGAGCTGTTGAAAAACTGTTTTTT. It yields the protein CASSAPGQGAVEKLFF. Combining the CDR3 with reference TRBV25-1 and TRBJ1-4 gives the whole variable domain EADIYQTPRYLVIGTGKKITLECSQTMGHDKMYWYQQDPGMELHLIHYSYGVNSTEKGDLSSESTVSRIRTEHFPLTLESARPSHTSQYLCASSAPGQGAVEKLFFGSGTQLSVL.